This TCR beta chain is drawn from a study of cytomegalovirus exposure and HLA in healthy donors. Study-level findings and limits: A later analysis reportedly found fewer N-insertions in an Asian-associated ancestry cluster than the roughly 670-donor mean. Being productive about 87% or about 30% of the time was typical of most TCR beta V segments in an earlier analysis. The CMV antigen specificity of a few CMV-associated chains was confirmed through in vitro analysis. V- and J-gene trimming of TCR beta was linked (in a later analysis) to a missense DCLRE1C variant.

This clone was found once. Antigen unknown. The CDR3 sequence is 15 residues long. Germline loops: CDR1 SGHNT, CDR2 YYREEE (reference sequence). The V and J ends lost 0 bases and 4 bases, in that order; junction bases with no gene match: 5. PCR involved 60 Vbeta and 13 Jbeta primers. Only in-frame clones appear in the TCRdb table, and some are missing; sequencing was by immunoSEQ multiplex PCR. The profile shows roughly 120,000 clones, 65% to 80% of them singletons. Sample: PBMCs. The rearrangement links TRBV5-4 to TRBJ2-7; 9 bases line up with TRBD1. The sequence came from a middle-aged woman in good health and CMV-seropositive. The CDR3 protein is CASSLGGQGIYEQYF. The CDR3 DNA reads TGTGCCAGCAGCTTGGGTGGACAGGGGATTTACGAGCAGTACTTC.